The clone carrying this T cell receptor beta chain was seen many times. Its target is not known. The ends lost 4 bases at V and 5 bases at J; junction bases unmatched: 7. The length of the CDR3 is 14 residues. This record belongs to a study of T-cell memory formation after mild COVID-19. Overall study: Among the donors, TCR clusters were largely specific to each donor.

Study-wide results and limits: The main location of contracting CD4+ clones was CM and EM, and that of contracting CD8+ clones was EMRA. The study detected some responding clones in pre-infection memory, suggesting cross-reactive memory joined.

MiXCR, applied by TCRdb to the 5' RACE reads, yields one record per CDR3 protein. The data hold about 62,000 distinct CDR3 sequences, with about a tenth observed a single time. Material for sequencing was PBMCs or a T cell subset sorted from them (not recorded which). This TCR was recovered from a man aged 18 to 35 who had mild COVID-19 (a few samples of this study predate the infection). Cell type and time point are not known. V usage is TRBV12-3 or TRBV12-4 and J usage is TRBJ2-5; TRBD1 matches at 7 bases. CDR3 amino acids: CASSSQGGGETQYF. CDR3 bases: TGTGCCAGCAGTTCCCAAGGGGGCGGCGAGACCCAGTACTTC.